The 16 T cell receptor beta chains listed next were all sequenced from one sample in a study of post-analysis software for immune sequencing data. These TCRs' antigens remain unknown. Unique molecular identifiers had been added to the TCR beta cDNA libraries. One entry per CDR3 protein results from TCRdb running MiXCR on the PCR reads. The data hold fewer than 850,000 distinct CDR3 sequences, with roughly 30% observed a single time. Study-wide points: When patients were compared with controls, 4 or 5 TRBV segments were more frequent, TRBV5-6, TRBV5-1 and TRBV20-1 among them.

The sequencing sample was made of blood. These receptors all stem from a girl aged 10-17 years with multiple sclerosis.

The chain recombines TRBV7-8 with TRBJ1-4; TRBD1 is a possible D gene (5 bases). Germline CDR1 reads SGHVS; CDR2 reads FQNEAQ. V lost 5 bases to trimming and J lost 3 bases, with 13 bases between them. This CDR3 has 15 amino acids. The CDR3 sequence is CASSLGPGPNEKLFF. The CDR3 nucleotides are TGTGCCAGCAGCCTCGGCCCGGGGCCTAATGAAAAACTGTTTTTT.

This clonotype has just a few counts. The chain links TRBV9 to TRBJ2-1, with 12 bases identical to TRBD2. The CDR3 covers 15 residues. Germline-derived CDR1 and CDR2 are SGDLS and YYNGEE. V was clipped by 5 bases and J by 9 bases; unmatched bases: 9. The CDR3 DNA is TGTGCCAGCAGACCGACTAGCGGGAGTACGGGTGAGCAGTTCTTC. Amino acid sequence: CASRPTSGSTGEQFF.

CDR3 sequence (DNA): TGCAGTGCGCAAACGGGGGGGATGATCTCCTACGAGCAGTACTTC. Translation gives CSAQTGGMISYEQYF. The chain is built from TRBV20-1 and TRBJ2-7; 8 nucleotides line up with TRBD2. Germline V gives CDR1 DFQATT, CDR2 SNEGSKA (reference sequence). This CDR3 comprises 15 residues. V shed 6 bases, J shed 0 bases, and the junction held 10 bases outside the gene matches.

Here the CDR3 reads CASSLERGFSSTDTQYF. The CDR3 DNA follows: TGCGCCAGCAGCCTCGAGCGGGGGTTCTCTAGCACAGATACGCAGTATTTT. This sequence joins TRBV5-1 and TRBJ2-3; 8 bases map to TRBD2. V shed 4 bases, J shed 0 bases, and the junction held 10 bases outside the gene matches. This CDR3 region has 17 residues. Germline lookup yields CDR1 SGHRS and CDR2 YFSETQ.

This chain connects TRBV7-9 to TRBJ2-3; the match to TRBD2 covers 10 bases. In germline, CDR1 is SEHNR, CDR2 FQNEAQ (reference sequence). J lost 4 bases, V lost 1 base, and 5 bases had no gene match. CDR3 size: 16 residues. The CDR3 DNA reads as TGTGCCAGCAGCTTAGACCCTAGCGGGGGCCCAGATACGCAGTATTTT. Protein: CASSLDPSGGPDTQYF.

The chain employs TRBV14 and TRBJ2-1; the D is unclear. CDR3 length: 17 residues. V lost 2 bases, J lost 7 bases, and 21 bases lay in between. The germline V gene has CDR1 SGHDN and CDR2 FVKESK. CDR3 nucleotides: TGTGCCAGCAGCCAATCGACACTCAGGTGGGGTCTGAATGAGCAGTTCTTC. Encoded protein: CASSQSTLRWGLNEQFF.

There are a few counts of this clonotype. The rearrangement joins TRBV4-3 to TRBJ2-7; tentatively, D is TRBD1 (6 bases). Germline values: CDR1 LGHNA, CDR2 YSLEER. V gave up 0 bases and J gave up 1 base, with 13 bases separating them. The CDR3 consists of 16 residues. CDR3: CASSQDTQGLSYEQYF. CDR3 nucleotides: TGCGCCAGCAGCCAAGATACACAGGGTTTATCCTACGAGCAGTACTTC.

This clonotype was counted only a few times. The chain recombines TRBV2 with TRBJ1-1, with D uncertain. Trimming removed 7 bases at V and 13 bases at J, with 16 bases between. The CDR3 spans 11 residues. Germline lookup yields CDR1 SNHLY and CDR2 FYNNEI. CDR3: CASMRGLEGFF. For the CDR3, the DNA is TGTGCCAGCATGCGAGGATTAGAGGGTTTCTTT.

There are a few counts of this clonotype. This chain connects TRBV7-9 to TRBJ1-2; unclear D gene. CDR1 is SEHNR, CDR2 FQNEAQ, per germline (reference sequence). With 5 bases removed from V and 8 bases from J, the gap between germline ends came to 12 bases. The CDR3 has 12 amino acids. The DNA of the CDR3 is TGTGCCAGCAGCAGGACGGCCAGGGGCTACACCTTC. The encoded protein is CASSRTARGYTF. Full variable domain (remainder filled in from reference TRBV7-9 and TRBJ1-2): DTGVSQNPRHKITKRGQNVTFRCDPISEHNRLYWYRQTLGQGPEFLTYFQNEAQLEKSRLLSDRFSAERPKGSFSTLEIQRTEQGDSAMYLCASSRTARGYTFGSGTRLTVV.

A few counts support this clonotype. V usage is TRBV6-5 and J usage is TRBJ1-2; 9 nucleotides line up with TRBD1. The CDR3 covers 16 residues. Trimming took 2 bases from V and 6 from J; bases not matched to a gene: 10. CDR1 is MNHEY, CDR2 SVGAGI, per germline. DNA of the CDR3: TGTGCCAGCAGTTACGGCAGGGGGACAGGGATCCATGGCTACACCTTC. It yields the protein CASSYGRGTGIHGYTF.

V gene TRBV5-1 combines with J gene TRBJ2-2; 8 positions agree with TRBD2. Losses at the gene ends were 1 base for V and 4 bases for J; bases not matched to a gene: 6. The CDR3 loop spans 16 amino acids. CDR1 and CDR2 from the germline V gene are SGHRS and YFSETQ. CDR3 coding DNA: TGCGCCAGCAGCTTGCACGGGGGGGCGATCACCGGGGAGCTGTTTTTT. Its translation: CASSLHGGAITGELFF.

This rearrangement joins TRBV5-6 to TRBJ1-2; 11 bases are a match to TRBD1. The CDR3 contains 16 residues. Germline-derived CDR1 and CDR2 are SGHDT and YYEEEE. V shed 0 bases, J shed 6 bases, and the junction held 7 bases outside the gene matches. The CDR3 sequence is CASSLDRGQGANGYTF. In DNA form, the CDR3 reads TGTGCCAGCAGCTTGGATCGCGGACAGGGGGCGAATGGCTACACCTTC. Variable domain in full (rest from reference TRBV5-6 and TRBJ1-2): DAGVTQSPTHLIKTRGQQVTLRCSPKSGHDTVSWYQQALGQGPQFIFQYYEEEERQRGNFPDRFSGHQFPNYSSELNVNALLLGDSALYLCASSLDRGQGANGYTFGSGTRLTVV.

The gene calls are TRBV28 and TRBJ2-1; tentatively, D is TRBD1 (6 bases). Germline assignment: CDR1 MDHEN and CDR2 SYDVKM. V dropped 3 bases and J dropped 5 bases, with 14 bases sitting between them. The CDR3 is 15 amino acids. The chain's CDR3 is CASSFWNRVHNEQFF. The CDR3 DNA is TGTGCCAGCAGTTTCTGGAACAGGGTCCACAATGAGCAGTTCTTC.

V and J are TRBV29-1 and TRBJ1-2, with a tentative D call TRBD1 (6 bases). This CDR3 has 14 amino acids. CDR1 is SQVTM and CDR2 is ANQGSEA in the germline V gene. The V gene lost 4 bases and the J gene lost 1 base, with 13 bases spanning the gap. CDR3 protein: CSVGGAGINYGYTF. CDR3 coding DNA: TGCAGCGTTGGGGGGGCCGGGATTAACTATGGCTACACCTTC. The full variable domain, completed using reference TRBV29-1 and TRBJ1-2, is SAVISQKPSRDICQRGTSLTIQCQVDSQVTMMFWYRQQPGQSLTLIATANQGSEATYESGFVIDKFPISRPNLTFSTLTVSNMSPEDSSIYLCSVGGAGINYGYTFGSGTRLTVV.

This clonotype was recorded many times. CDR3 loop: CATSRDRGETQYF. In nucleotides, the CDR3 is TGTGCCACCAGCAGAGACAGGGGAGAGACCCAGTACTTC. This chain links TRBV15 with TRBJ2-5; TRBD1 might be the D (6 bases). With 0 bases removed from V and 4 bases from J, the gap between germline ends came to 6 bases. The germline V gene encodes CDR1 LNHNV and CDR2 YYDKDF (reference sequence). The CDR3 contains 13 residues.

This chain links TRBV6-6 with TRBJ1-1, with D perhaps TRBD1 (6 bases). The V and J ends lost 8 bases and 1 base respectively, with 8 bases between them. Germline V gene sequence: CDR1 MNHNY, CDR2 SVGAGI (reference sequence). This CDR3 spans 12 amino acids. CDR3 region: CASVGQNTEAFF. In nucleotides, the CDR3 is TGTGCCAGCGTGGGACAGAACACTGAAGCTTTCTTT.